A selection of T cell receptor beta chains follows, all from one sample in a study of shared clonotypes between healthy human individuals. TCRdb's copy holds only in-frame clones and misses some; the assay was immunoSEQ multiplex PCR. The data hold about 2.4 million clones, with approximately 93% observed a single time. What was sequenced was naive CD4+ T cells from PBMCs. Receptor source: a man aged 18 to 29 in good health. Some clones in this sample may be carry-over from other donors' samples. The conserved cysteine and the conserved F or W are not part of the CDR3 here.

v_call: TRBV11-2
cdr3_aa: ASSLGTSLLGYT

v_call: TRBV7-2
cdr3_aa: ASSLAFRGRSFAEAF

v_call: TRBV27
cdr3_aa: ASSGRRTPGFAEQY

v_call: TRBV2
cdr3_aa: ASSVERPATNEKLF

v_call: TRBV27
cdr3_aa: ASSFSWASGAQPQH

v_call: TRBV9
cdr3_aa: ASSVRPPGELF

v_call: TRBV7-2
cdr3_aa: ASSARDREGRY

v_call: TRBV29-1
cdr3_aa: SVRVGSEGYT

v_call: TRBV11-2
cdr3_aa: ASSILRQTQETQY

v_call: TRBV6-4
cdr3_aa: ASRETGSTSLSLF

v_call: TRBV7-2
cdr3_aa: ASSAPLAGEYYNEQF

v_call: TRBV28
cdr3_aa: ASSRPQVSTEAF

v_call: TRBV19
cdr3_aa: ASSSPSGGTDTQY

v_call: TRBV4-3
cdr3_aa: ASSQDGQGSYEQY

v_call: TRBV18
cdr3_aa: ASSSRTSGRVTGELF

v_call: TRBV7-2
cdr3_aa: ASSLASGGYNEQF

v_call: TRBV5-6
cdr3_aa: ASSLLSSGDRQPQH

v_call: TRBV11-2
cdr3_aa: ASSLGPGTRSYNEQF

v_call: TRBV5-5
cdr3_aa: ASSLVGRANVLT

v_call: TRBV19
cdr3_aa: ASRGQGPLSYNEQF

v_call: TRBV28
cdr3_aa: ASSFRTSGRAGSYNEQF

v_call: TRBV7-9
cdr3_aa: ASSLLGVQGMAKNIQY

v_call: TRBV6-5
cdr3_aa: ASAYDAYQPQH

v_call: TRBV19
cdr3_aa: ASSIGRSEQY

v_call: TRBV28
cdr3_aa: ASSSPGQGIFYGYT

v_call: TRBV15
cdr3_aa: ATSRDLYGRNTGELF

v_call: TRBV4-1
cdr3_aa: ASSLIDPPEQF

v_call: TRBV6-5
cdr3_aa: ASSRQGYTEAF

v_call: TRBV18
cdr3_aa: ASSPVGDTEAF

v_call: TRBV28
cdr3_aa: ASSSGPYEQY

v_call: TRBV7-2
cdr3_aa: ASSPVWGSEETQY

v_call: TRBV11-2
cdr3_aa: ASSLQGGQAPTGELF

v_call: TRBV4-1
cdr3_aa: ASSQAPLAVSYNEQF

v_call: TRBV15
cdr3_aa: ATSREAGVYEQY

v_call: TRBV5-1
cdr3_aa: ASSLGPGFSYEQY

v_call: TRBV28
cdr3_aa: ASSLFVAGGLYEQY

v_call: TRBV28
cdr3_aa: ASSRQGFGLVYEQY

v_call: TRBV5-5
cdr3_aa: ASSLAASGYNEQF

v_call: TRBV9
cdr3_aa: ASSVGLAGAGYNEQF

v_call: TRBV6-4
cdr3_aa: ASSEDLTRGVDEQF

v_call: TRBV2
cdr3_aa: ASSPTLAVVASDTQY

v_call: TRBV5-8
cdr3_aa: ASSLGTSGSRSYEQY

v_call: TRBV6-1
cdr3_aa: ASSEAGRSSRPTDTQY

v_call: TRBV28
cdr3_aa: ASLGPNGPYEQY

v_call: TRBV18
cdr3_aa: ASSPQTGFTDTQY

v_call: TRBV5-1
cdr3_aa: ASRGTSGPPGGNEQF

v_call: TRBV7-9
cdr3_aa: ASSPSGAAFGNTIY

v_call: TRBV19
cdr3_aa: ASSQLLNEQF

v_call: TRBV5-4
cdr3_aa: ASSSTDRGGELF

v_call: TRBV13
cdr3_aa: ASSSSDSGNTIY

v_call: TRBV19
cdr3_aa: ASSIAGEQPQH

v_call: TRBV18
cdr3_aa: ASSPGNAGTGELF

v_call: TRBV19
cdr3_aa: ATRDLLSYNEQF

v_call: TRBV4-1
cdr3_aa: ASSSEWWANVLT

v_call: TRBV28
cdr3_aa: ASTPTGGKNTEAF

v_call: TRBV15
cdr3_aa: ATSREGQSNEKLF

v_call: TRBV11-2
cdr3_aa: ASSWDRVSTEAF

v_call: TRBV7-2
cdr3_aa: ASSLDLGAESIQY

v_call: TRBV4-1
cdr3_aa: ASSQEQGLRTEAF